These 10 T cell receptor beta chains were all obtained from the same sample, sequenced in a study of T cell responses to AZD1222 COVID-19 vaccine. Assay: immunoSEQ multiplex PCR; the TCRdb copy retains only in-frame clones and omits some. The top ten hold roughly 1% of the sample, which has some 200,000 clones, 93% seen once. The specimen comprised peripheral blood, sampled on day 0 of MenACWY control vaccination. The receptor source for this set is an adult in good health.

The chain couples TRBV30 to TRBJ2-7; 10 nucleotides match TRBD2. V shed 2 bases and J 3 bases; nucleotides not matched to a gene: 10. This CDR3 is 16 amino acids long. Germline CDR1 GTSNPN, CDR2 SVGIG (reference sequence). The CDR3 here is CAWSIGLAARFYEQYF. CDR3 DNA: TGTGCCTGGAGTATAGGACTAGCGGCCAGGTTCTACGAGCAGTACTTC.

J is TRBJ1-1 and V is TRBV18, with TRBD1 as a possible D gene (5 bases). Germline values: CDR1 KGHSH, CDR2 LQKENI. The ends were cut back, 2 bases at V and 0 bases at J, with 16 bases in the middle. This CDR3 spans 17 amino acids. The CDR3 nucleotides read TGTGCCAGCTCACCAAATCCCCCCAGGGCAATGAACACTGAAGCTTTCTTT. Translating gives CASSPNPPRAMNTEAFF.

In this sample, this clone turned up once. V gene TRBV6-5 combines with J gene TRBJ1-2; D is ambiguous. Germline loops: CDR1 MNHEY, CDR2 SVGAGI. Between the trimmed V and J ends, which lost 9 bases and 2 bases, there was a span of 13 bases. CDR3 size: 13 residues. CDR3 sequence (DNA): TGTGCCAGTCTGTCCGCAGAGAACTATGGCTACACCTTC. It codes for CASLSAENYGYTF.

This clone has only one observation. This chain joins TRBV28 and TRBJ1-1; D perhaps matches TRBD1 (6 bases). The CDR3 is made up of 14 amino acids. Germline loops: CDR1 MDHEN, CDR2 SYDVKM. The V gene lost 2 bases and the J gene lost 5 bases, with 12 bases spanning the gap. CDR3 bases: TGTGCCAGCAGTTTACCAGGGGTAGGTACTGAAGCTTTCTTT. It codes for CASSLPGVGTEAFF.

The rearrangement joins TRBV5-5 to TRBJ2-2, with D possibly matching TRBD1 (6 bases). Germline CDR1 is SGHKS and CDR2 is YYEKEE (reference sequence). CDR3 length: 16 amino acids. Trimming stripped 0 bases from V and 1 base from J, with 10 bases between. The CDR3 DNA reads TGTGCCAGCAGCTTGGACCCGGGACAGAACACCGGGGAGCTGTTTTTT. Residues: CASSLDPGQNTGELFF.

The V and J genes are TRBV24-1 and TRBJ2-1; D remains unclear. Germline CDR1 is KGHDR and CDR2 is SFDVKD. Deletions cut 7 bases from V and 7 bases from J, with 16 bases between. CDR3 length equals 14 residues. Here the CDR3 DNA reads TGTGCCACCAGCTCCGGACGGATACAGAATGAGCAGTTCTTC. This codes for CATSSGRIQNEQFF.

The chain couples TRBV6-5 to TRBJ2-3; 8 bases are shared with TRBD1. V lost 4 bases and J lost 5; bases outside the gene matches: 8. The CDR3 has 15 residues. Germline CDR1 reads MNHEY; CDR2 reads SVGAGI. As DNA, the CDR3 is TGTGCCAGCAGTTTAACAGGGGGAGTTGGAGATACGCAGTATTTT. It encodes CASSLTGGVGDTQYF.

The J gene is TRBJ1-5, the V gene TRBV2; TRBD1 agrees at 9 bases. After removal of 4 bases from V and 2 bases from J, the junction contained 3 bases not matched to a gene. The CDR3 runs to 15 residues. Per the germline V gene, CDR1 is SNHLY and CDR2 is FYNNEI. CDR3 coding DNA: TGTGCCAGCAGTGGGGACAGGGCTGGCAATCAGCCCCAGCATTTT. The encoded protein is CASSGDRAGNQPQHF.

The chain couples TRBV6-5 to TRBJ2-1; 8 positions match TRBD2. This CDR3 spans 14 amino acids. Germline assignment: CDR1 MNHEY and CDR2 SVGAGI. Trimming removed 6 bases from V and 3 bases from J; junction bases left unmatched: 4. The CDR3 loop reads CASRTGTSYNEQFF. The CDR3 DNA sequence: TGTGCCAGCAGGACCGGGACTAGCTACAATGAGCAGTTCTTC.

J is TRBJ2-1 and V is TRBV4-3; 8 positions match TRBD2. The V segment lost 8 bases and the J segment 7 bases; nucleotides outside the gene matches: 13. This CDR3 is 15 amino acids long. Germline CDR1 LGHNA, CDR2 YSLEER. The CDR3 reads CASGRLTGGQNEQFF. DNA of the CDR3: TGCGCCAGCGGGCGCTTAACGGGGGGGCAGAATGAGCAGTTCTTC.